The clone carrying this T cell receptor beta chain was detected only a few times. The entry originates in a study of blood T cell repertoires in COVID-19. Study information: Both acute and convalescent COVID-19 samples were obtained from the United States, Italy and Spain. The analysed material was cDNA or gDNA that came from T cells, B-cell-depleted T cells, or PBMCs.

Authors' methods: From reference gene primer amplification, estimates of nucleated cell counts were derived. Method: immunoSEQ multiplex PCR; TCRdb's copy keeps in-frame clones and lacks some. V, J and clone size derive from that table, while D and trimming were established from the DNA sequence. Of 200,000 to 250,000 clones in the sample, roughly 80% are singletons; the top ten hold 8.5% to 12%. The CDR3 is 17 amino acids. Germline loops: CDR1 MNHEY, CDR2 SVGEGT. V lost 2 bases, J lost 4 bases, and 20 bases lay in between. The V and J genes are TRBV6-2 or TRBV6-3 and TRBJ1-2; no firm D call. The sequenced sample consisted of peripheral blood. The receptor's source is a woman aged 80 or over with acute or convalescent COVID-19. The CDR3 DNA is TGTGCCAGCAGTTACGGCGGAACATTACTCTCGGCCTATGGCTACACCTTC. Its protein is CASSYGGTLLSAYGYTF.